This TCR beta chain came from a study of vaccination and CD4 T cells after COVID-19. CD4+ T cells that had been cultured provided DNA sequenced with the Oncomine TCR Beta short-read assay. In TCRdb, the PCR reads were re-called with MiXCR into one record per CDR3 protein. The sample has 16,000 or so distinct CDR3 sequences, approximately 77% seen once; the top ten hold more than 9%. The table lists this clonotype with a few counts. What it binds is not known. Stated treatment: roughly 10-day PBMC culture with coronavirus spike peptide pools or control peptides (ViraFEST assay). Material: CD4+ T cells from blood, cultured in vitro, obtained after SARS-CoV-2 vaccination. The TCR sequence derives from a human donor who received a COVID-19 vaccine.

The CDR3 region is CASSVFGTQYF. CDR3 DNA: TGTGCCAGCAGTGTATTCGGGACCCAGTACTTC. The V call is TRBV2, the J call TRBJ2-5; no clear D gene. This CDR3 is 11 amino acids long. The V end was cut by 4 bases, the J end by 7 bases, with 7 bases between. In germline, CDR1 is SNHLY, CDR2 FYNNEI.